This T cell receptor beta chain was observed in a study of T cells in Graves' hyperthyroidism and ophthalmopathy. It was RNA transcripts that yielded the amplified TCR beta CDR3 regions. The study used the HTBI primer set for a first-round RT-PCR of the TCR CDR3. Using its own MiXCR run on the multiplex PCR reads, TCRdb lists one record per CDR3 protein. Of around 500,000 distinct CDR3 sequences in the sample, 12% to 15% are singletons; the top ten hold over 11%. CDR1 SGHVS and CDR2 FQNEAQ come from the germline V gene. There are 15 residues in the CDR3. V was trimmed by 7 bases and J by 4 bases, leaving 20 bases between them. This clonotype was found many times.

The clonotype comes from a woman aged 35 to 49 with Graves' hyperthyroidism. What was sequenced was blood. The chain uses TRBV7-8 and TRBJ2-7; D perhaps matches TRBD2 (5 bases). The CDR3 coding sequence is TGTGCCAGCACCCCAGTTGCGGGCGGTCCGTACGAGCAGTACTTC. Protein: CASTPVAGGPYEQYF.